The present TCR beta chain was sequenced within a study of T cells in Graves' hyperthyroidism and ophthalmopathy. The junction had 2 bases not matched to a gene; V was cut back by 3 bases and J by 3 bases. The CDR3 has 13 amino acids. Germline V CDR1 and CDR2: SQVTM, ANQGSEA. Amplification of TCR beta CDR3 regions used RNA as the template. During a first-round RT-PCR of the TCR CDR3, the HTBI primer set was used. A single record per CDR3 protein comes from TCRdb applying MiXCR to the multiplex PCR reads. The table has around 500,000 distinct CDR3 sequences, around 15% seen once. In this sample, this clonotype turned up many times. Its antigen is as yet unknown. Over 18 months, lack of ophthalmopathy progression marked Graves' hyperthyroidism as stable. Hyperthyroidism in the patients, aged 18 to 65, was newly diagnosed and under 2 months in duration. Patients were excluded because of uncontrolled infection, other autoimmune disease, pregnancy or lactation.

The study, taken as a whole, reports: A model of 13 V-J pairs discriminated ophthalmopathy from stable hyperthyroidism.

This receptor was taken from a woman between 40 and 55 years old with Graves' hyperthyroidism. This chain joins TRBV29-1 and TRBJ2-7; 10 bases are shared with TRBD2. The sequenced sample consisted of blood. The CDR3 DNA reads TGCAGCGTTGACGCTAGCGGGAGCTACGAGCAGTACTTC. Translated, it gives CSVDASGSYEQYF.